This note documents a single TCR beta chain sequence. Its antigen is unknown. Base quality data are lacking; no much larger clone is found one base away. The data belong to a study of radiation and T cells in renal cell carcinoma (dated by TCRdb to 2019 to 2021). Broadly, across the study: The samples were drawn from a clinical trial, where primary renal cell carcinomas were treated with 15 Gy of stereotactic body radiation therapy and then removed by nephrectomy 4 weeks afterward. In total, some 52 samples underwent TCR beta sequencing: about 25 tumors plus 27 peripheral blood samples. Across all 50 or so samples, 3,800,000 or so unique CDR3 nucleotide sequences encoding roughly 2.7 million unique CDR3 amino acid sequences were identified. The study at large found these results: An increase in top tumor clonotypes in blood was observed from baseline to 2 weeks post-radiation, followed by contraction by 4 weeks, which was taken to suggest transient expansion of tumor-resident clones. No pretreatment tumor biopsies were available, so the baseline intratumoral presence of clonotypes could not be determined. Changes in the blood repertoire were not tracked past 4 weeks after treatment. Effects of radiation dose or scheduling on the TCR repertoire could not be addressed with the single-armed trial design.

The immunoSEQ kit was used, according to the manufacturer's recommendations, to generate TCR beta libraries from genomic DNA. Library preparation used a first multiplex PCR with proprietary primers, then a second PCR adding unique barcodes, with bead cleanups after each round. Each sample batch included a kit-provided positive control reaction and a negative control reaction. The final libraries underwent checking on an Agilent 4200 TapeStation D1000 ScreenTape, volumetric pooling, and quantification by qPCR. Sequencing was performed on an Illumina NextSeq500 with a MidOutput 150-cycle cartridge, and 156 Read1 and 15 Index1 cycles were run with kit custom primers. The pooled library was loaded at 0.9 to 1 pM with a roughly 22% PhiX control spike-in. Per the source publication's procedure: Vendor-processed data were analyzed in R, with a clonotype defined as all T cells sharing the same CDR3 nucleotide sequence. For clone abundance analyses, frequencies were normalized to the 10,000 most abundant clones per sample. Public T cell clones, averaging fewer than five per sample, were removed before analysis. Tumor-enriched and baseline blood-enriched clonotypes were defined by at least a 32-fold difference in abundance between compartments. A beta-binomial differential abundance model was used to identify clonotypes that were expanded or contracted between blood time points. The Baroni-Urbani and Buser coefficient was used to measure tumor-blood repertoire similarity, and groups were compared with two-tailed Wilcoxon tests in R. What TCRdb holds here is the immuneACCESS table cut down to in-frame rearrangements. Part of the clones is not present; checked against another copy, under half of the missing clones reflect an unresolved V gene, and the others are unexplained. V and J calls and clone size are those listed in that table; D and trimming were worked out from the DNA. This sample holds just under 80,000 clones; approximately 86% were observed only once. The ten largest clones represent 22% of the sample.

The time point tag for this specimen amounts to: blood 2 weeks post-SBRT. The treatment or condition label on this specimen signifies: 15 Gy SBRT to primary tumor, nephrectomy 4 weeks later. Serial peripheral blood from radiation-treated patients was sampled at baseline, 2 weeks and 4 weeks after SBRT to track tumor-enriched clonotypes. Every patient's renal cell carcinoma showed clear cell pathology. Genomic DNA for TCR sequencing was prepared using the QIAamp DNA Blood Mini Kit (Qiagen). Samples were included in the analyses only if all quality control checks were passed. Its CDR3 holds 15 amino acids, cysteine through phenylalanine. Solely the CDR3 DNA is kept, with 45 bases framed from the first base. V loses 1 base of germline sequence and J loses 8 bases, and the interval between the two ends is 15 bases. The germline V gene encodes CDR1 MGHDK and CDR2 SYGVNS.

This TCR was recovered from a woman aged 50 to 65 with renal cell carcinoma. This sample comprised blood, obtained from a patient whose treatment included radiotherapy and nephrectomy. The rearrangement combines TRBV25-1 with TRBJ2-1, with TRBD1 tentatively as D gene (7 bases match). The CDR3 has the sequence CASSESQGGADEQFF. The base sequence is TGTGCCAGCAGTGAATCGCAGGGGGGTGCCGATGAGCAGTTCTTC. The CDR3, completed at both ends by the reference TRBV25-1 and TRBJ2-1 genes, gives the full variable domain EADIYQTPRYLVIGTGKKITLECSQTMGHDKMYWYQQDPGMELHLIHYSYGVNSTEKGDLSSESTVSRIRTEHFPLTLESARPSHTSQYLCASSESQGGADEQFFGPGTRLTVL.